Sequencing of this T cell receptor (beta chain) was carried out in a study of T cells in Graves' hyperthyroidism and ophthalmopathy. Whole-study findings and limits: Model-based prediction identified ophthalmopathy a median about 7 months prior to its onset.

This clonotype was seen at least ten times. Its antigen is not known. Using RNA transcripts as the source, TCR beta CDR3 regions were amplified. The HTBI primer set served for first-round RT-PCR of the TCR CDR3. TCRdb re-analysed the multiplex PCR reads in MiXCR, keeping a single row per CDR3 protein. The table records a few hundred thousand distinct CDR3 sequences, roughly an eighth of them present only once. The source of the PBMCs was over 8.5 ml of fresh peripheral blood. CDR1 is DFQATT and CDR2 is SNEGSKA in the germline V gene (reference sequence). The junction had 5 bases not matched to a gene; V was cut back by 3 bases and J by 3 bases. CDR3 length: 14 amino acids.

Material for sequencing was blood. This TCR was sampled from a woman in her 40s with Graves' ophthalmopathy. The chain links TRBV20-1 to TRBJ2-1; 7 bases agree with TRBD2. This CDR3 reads CSASRLAVYNEQFF. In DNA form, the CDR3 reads TGCAGTGCTAGCAGACTAGCTGTCTACAATGAGCAGTTCTTC.